This section outlines one T cell receptor beta chain sequence together with its context. Its matching antigen is unknown. The CDR3 length is 15 residues. The V gene's germline CDR1 is SGHVS and CDR2 FQNEAQ. The study sorted every CD8+ T cell subset in triplicate at 280,000 or so cells each. Carrying UMI labels, the TRB cDNA libraries were prepared through 5' RACE. TCRdb reprocessed the 5' RACE reads; each CDR3 protein has one entry and no DNA is given. In total, the table holds fewer than 60,000 distinct CDR3 sequences. The data were obtained in a study of CXCR3-negative and CXCR3-positive naive CD8 T cells. Study at large: Libraries each contributed about 1.5 +/- 0.3 million TRB reads, for some 130 million in total. The study's findings and limits: Memory CD8+ cells showed much lower diversity, while both naive subsets were comparably high. Similar TRBV-TRBJ gene usage was seen in naive CXCR3-negative and CXCR3-positive cells, but not in memory cells.

This chain joins TRBV7-8 and TRBJ2-7; TCRdb's D gene call, TRBD1, goes unchecked for lack of DNA. The receptor's source is a human donor in good health. Some clones in this sample may be carry-over from other donors' samples. Material: memory CD8+ T cells from blood. The CDR3 protein is CASSAPGTGFTEQYF.